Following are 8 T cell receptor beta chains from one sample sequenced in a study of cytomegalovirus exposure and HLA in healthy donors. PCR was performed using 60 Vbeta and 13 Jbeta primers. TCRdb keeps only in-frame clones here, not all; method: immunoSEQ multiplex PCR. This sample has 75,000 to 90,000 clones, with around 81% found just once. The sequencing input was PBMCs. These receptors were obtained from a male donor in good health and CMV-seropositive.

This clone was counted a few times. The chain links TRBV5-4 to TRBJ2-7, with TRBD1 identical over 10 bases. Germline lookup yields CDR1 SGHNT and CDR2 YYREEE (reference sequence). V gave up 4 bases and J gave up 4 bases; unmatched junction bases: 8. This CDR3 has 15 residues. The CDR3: CASSGGTGDLYEQYF. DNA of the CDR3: TGTGCCAGCAGCGGCGGGACAGGGGACTTGTACGAGCAGTACTTC.

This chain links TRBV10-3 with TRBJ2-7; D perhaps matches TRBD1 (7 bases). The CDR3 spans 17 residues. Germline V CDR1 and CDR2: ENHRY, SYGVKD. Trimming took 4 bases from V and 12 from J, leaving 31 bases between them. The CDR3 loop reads CAISGQTSWGDRPPGYF. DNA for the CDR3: TGTGCCATCAGTGGGCAGACCTCCTGGGGGGACAGACCTCCTGGGTACTTC.

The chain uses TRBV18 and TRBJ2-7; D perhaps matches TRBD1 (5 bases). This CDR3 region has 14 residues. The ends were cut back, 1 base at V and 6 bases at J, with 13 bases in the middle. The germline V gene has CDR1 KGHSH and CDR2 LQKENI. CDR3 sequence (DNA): TGTGCCAGCTCACCACAATCGTTTCAGGGCGAGCAGTACTTC. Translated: CASSPQSFQGEQYF.

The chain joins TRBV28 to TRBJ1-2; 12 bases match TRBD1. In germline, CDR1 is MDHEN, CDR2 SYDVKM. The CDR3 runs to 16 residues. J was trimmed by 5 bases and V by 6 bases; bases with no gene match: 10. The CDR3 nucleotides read TGTGCCAGCAGGACCGGGACAGGGGGCGCTTATTATGGCTACACCTTC. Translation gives CASRTGTGGAYYGYTF.

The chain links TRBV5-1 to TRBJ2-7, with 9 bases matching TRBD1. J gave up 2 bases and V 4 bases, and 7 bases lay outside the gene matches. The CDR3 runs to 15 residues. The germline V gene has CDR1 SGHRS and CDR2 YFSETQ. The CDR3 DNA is TGCGCCAGCAGCATAACCGGGACAGGGACCTACGAGCAGTACTTC. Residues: CASSITGTGTYEQYF.

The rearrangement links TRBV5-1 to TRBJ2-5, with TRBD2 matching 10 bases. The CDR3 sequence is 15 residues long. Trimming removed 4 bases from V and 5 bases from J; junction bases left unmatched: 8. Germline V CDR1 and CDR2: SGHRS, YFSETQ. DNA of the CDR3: TGCGCCAGCAGCCCGGCGGTAGCGGGAGGTGAGACCCAGTACTTC. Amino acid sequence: CASSPAVAGGETQYF.

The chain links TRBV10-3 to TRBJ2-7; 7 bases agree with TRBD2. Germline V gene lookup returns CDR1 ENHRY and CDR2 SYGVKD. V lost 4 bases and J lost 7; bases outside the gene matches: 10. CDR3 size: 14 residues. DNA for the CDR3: TGTGCCATCAGTGTACGTGGGAGGGCCCGGGAGCAGTACTTC. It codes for CAISVRGRAREQYF.

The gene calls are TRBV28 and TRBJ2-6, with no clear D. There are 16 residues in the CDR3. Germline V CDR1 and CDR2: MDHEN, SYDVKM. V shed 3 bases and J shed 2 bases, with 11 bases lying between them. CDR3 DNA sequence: TGTGCCAGCAGTTTCACACTATCGCCTGGGGCCAACGTCCTGACTTTC. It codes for CASSFTLSPGANVLTF.